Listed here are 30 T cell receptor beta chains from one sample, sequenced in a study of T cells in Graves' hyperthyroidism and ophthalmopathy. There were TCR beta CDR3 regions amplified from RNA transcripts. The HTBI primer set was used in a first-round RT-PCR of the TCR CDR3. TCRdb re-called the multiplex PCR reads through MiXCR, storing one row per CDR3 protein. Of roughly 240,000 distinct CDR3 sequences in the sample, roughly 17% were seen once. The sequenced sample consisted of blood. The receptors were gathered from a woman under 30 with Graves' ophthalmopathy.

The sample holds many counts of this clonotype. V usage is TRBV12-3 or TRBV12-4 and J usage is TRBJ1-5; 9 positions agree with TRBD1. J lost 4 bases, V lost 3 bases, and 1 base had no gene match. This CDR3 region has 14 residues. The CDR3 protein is CASSFDRGNQPQHF. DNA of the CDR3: TGTGCCAGCAGTTTCGACAGGGGGAATCAGCCCCAGCATTTT.

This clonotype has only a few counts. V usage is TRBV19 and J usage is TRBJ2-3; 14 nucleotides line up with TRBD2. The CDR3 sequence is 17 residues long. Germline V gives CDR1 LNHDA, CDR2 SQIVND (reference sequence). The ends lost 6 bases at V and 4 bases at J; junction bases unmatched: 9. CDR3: CASSPWTSGRRPDTQYF. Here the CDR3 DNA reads TGTGCCAGTAGCCCCTGGACTAGCGGGAGGAGGCCAGATACGCAGTATTTT.

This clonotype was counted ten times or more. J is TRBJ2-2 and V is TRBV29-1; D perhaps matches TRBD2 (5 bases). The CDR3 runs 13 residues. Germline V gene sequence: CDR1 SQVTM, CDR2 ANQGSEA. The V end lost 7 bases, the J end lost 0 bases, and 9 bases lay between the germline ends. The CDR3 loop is CSGEIANTGELFF. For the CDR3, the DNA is TGCAGCGGGGAGATAGCGAACACCGGGGAGCTGTTTTTT.

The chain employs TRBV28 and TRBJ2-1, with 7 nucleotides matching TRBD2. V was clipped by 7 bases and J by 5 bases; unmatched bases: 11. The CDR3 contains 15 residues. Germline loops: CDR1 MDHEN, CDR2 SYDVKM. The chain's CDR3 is CASIGAGVSHNEQFF. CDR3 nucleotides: TGTGCCAGCATAGGGGCGGGAGTGTCCCACAATGAGCAGTTCTTC.

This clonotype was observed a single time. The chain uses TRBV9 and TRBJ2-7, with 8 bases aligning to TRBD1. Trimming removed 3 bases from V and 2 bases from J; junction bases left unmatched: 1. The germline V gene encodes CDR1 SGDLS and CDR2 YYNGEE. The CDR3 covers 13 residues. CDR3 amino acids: CASSEDRAYEQYF. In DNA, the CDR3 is TGTGCCAGCAGCGAGGACAGGGCCTACGAGCAGTACTTC.

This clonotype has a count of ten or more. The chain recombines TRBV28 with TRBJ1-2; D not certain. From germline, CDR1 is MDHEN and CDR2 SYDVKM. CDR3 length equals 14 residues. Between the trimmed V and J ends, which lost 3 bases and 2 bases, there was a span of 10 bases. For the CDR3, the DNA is TGTGCCAGCAGTTTGCTTGGGAACAACTATGGCTACACCTTC. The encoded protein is CASSLLGNNYGYTF.

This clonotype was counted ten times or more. CDR3 in DNA: TGCAGTGCTAGAGGAATACAGGGGTTTTCTGAAAAACTGTTTTTT. The encoded protein is CSARGIQGFSEKLFF. This chain connects TRBV20-1 to TRBJ1-4; TRBD1 matches at 7 bases. The CDR3 covers 15 residues. Germline-derived CDR1 and CDR2 are DFQATT and SNEGSKA (reference sequence). Trimming removed 1 base from V and 7 bases from J; junction bases left unmatched: 9.

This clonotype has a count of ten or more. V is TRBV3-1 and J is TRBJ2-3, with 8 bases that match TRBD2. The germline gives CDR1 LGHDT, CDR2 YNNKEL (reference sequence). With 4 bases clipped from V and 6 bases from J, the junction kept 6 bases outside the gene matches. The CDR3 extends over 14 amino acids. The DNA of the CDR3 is TGTGCCAGCAGCCGTAACCGCGGGGGGGATACGCAGTATTTT. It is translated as CASSRNRGGDTQYF.

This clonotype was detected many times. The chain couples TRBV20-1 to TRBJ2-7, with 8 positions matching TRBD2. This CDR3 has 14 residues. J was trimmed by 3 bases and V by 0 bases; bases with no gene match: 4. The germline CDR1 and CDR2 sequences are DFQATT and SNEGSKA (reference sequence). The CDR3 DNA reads TGCAGTGCTAGAGATCCAACTAGCGGCTACGAGCAGTACTTC. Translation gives CSARDPTSGYEQYF.

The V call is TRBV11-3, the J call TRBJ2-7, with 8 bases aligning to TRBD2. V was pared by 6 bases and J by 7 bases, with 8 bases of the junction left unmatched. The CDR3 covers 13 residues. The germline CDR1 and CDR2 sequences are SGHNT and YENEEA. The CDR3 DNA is TGTGCCAGCAGTTCCGGGGGGGCTTGGGAGCAGTACTTC. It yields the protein CASSSGGAWEQYF.

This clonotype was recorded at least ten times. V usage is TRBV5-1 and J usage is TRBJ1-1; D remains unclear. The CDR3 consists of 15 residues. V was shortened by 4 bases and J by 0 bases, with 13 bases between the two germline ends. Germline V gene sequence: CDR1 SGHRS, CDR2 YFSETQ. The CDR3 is CASSPGNSMNTEAFF. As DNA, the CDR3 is TGCGCCAGCAGCCCGGGAAATTCCATGAACACTGAAGCTTTCTTT.

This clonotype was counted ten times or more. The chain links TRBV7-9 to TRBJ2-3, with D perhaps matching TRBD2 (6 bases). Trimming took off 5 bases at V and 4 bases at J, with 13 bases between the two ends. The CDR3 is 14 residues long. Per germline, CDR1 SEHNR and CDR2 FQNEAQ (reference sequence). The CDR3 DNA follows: TGTGCCAGCAGCGGAGGGACGGTGGCAGATACGCAGTATTTT. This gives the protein CASSGGTVADTQYF.

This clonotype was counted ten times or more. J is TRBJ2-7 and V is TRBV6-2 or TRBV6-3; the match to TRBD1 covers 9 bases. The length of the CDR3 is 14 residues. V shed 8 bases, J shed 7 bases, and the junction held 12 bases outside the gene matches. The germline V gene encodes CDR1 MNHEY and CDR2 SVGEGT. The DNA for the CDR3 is TGTGCCAGCCTCGGAGGGACAGGGTTCGGAGAGCAGTACTTC. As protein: CASLGGTGFGEQYF.

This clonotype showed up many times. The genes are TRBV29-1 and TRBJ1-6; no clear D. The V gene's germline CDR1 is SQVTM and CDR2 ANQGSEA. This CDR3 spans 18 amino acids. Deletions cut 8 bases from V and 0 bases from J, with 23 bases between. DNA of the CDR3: TGCAGCTCCGTTGTGAGGGTTTTAAAAAGCTCCTATAATTCACCCCTCCACTTT. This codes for CSSVVRVLKSSYNSPLHF. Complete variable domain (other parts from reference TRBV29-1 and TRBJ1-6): SAVISQKPSRDICQRGTSLTIQCQVDSQVTMMFWYRQQPGQSLTLIATANQGSEATYESGFVIDKFPISRPNLTFSTLTVSNMSPEDSSIYLCSSVVRVLKSSYNSPLHFGNGTRLTVT.

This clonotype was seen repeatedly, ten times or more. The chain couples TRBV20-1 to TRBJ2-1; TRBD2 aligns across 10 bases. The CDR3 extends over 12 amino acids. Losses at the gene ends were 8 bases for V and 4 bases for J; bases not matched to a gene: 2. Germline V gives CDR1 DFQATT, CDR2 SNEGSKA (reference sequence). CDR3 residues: CSLAGAYNEQFF. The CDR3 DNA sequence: TGCAGTCTAGCGGGAGCGTACAATGAGCAGTTCTTC.

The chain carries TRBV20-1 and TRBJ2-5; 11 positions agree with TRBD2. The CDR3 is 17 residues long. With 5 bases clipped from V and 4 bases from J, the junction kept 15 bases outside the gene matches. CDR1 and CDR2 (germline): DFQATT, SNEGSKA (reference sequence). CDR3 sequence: CSAYPPAGTSGPETQYF. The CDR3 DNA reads TGCAGTGCTTATCCACCTGCCGGGACTAGCGGACCAGAGACCCAGTACTTC.

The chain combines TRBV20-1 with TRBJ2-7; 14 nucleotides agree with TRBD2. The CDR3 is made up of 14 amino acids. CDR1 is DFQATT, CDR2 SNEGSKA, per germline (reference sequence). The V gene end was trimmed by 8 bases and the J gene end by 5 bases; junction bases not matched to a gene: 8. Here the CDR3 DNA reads TGCAGTACTACCAAGACTAGCGGGGGGGACGAGCAGTACTTC. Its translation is CSTTKTSGGDEQYF.

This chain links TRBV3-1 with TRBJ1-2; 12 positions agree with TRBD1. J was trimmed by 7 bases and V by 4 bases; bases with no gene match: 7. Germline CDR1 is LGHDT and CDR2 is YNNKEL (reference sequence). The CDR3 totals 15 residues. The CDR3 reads CASSPGTGGDFGYTF. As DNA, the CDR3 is TGTGCCAGCAGCCCCGGGACAGGGGGCGATTTTGGCTACACCTTC.

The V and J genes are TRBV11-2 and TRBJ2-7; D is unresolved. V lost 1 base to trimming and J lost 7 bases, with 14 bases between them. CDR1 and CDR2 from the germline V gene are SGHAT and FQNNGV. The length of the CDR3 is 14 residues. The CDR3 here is CASSLVPESLEQYF. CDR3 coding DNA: TGTGCCAGCAGCTTAGTCCCGGAATCTTTGGAGCAGTACTTC.

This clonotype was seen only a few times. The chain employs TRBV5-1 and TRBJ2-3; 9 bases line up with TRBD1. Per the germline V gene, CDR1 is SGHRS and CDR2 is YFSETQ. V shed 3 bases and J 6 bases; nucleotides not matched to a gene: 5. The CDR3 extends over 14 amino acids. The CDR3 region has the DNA TGCGCCAGCAGCTGGGGGACAGGGAGGGATACGCAGTATTTT. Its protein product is CASSWGTGRDTQYF.

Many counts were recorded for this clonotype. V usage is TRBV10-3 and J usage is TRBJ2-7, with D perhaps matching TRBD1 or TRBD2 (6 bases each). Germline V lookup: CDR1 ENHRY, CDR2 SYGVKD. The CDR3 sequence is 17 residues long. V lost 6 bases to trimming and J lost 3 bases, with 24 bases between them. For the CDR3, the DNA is TGTGCCATCAGCGGGGGCTCTGACAGGCTAGACTTCTACGAGCAGTACTTC. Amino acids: CAISGGSDRLDFYEQYF.

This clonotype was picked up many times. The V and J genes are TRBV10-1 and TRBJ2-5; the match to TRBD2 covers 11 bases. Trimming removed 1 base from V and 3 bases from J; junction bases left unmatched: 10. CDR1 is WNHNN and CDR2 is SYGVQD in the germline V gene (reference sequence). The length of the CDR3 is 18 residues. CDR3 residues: CASSEWLAGGPRKETQYF. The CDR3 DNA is TGCGCCAGCAGTGAGTGGCTAGCGGGGGGACCAAGGAAAGAGACCCAGTACTTC.

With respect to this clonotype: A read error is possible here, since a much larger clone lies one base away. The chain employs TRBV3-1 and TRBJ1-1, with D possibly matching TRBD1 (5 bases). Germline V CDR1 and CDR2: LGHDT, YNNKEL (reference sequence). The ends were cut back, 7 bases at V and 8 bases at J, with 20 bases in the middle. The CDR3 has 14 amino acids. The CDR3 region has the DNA TGTGCCAGCAACCCCTTCGGGGGAACGGAGGAAGCTTTCTTT. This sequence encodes CASNPFGGTEEAFF. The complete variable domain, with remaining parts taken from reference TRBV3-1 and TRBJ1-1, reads DTAVSQTPKYLVTQMGNDKSIKCEQNLGHDTMYWYKQDSKKFLKIMFSYNNKELIINETVPNRFSPKSPDKAHLNLHINSLELGDSAVYFCASNPFGGTEEAFFGQGTRLTVV.

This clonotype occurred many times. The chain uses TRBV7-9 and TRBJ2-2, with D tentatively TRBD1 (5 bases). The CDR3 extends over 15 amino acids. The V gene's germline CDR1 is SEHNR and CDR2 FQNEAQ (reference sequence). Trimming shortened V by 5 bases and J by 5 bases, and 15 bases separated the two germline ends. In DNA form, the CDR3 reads TGTGCCAGCAGCCCACAGACAGTTACAACCGGGGAGCTGTTTTTT. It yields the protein CASSPQTVTTGELFF.

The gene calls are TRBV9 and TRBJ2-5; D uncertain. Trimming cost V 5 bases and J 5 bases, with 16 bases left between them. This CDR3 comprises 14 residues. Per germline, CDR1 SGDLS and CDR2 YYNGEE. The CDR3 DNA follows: TGTGCCAGCAGTGGGAAACTTGGGTGGGAGACCCAGTACTTC. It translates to CASSGKLGWETQYF.

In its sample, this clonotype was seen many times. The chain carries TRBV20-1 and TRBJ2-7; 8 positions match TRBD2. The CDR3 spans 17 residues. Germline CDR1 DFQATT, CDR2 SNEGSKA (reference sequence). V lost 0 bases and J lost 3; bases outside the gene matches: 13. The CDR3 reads CSARDQRPAGAGYEQYF. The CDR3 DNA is TGCAGTGCTAGAGATCAGAGGCCAGCGGGGGCCGGCTACGAGCAGTACTTC.

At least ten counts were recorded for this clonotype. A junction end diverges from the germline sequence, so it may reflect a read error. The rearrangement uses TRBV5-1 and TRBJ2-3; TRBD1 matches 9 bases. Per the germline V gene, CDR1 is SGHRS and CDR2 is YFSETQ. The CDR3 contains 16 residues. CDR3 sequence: CASSLAGTGYTDTQYF. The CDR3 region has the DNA TGTGCCAGCAGCTTAGCTGGGACAGGGTACACAGATACGCAGTATTTT.

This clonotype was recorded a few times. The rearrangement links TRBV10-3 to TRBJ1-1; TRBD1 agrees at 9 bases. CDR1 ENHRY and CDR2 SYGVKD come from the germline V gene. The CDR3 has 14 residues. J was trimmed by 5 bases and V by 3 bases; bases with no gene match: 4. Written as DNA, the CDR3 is TGTGCCATCAGTGAAGCGACAGGGGGGACTGAAGCTTTCTTT. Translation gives CAISEATGGTEAFF.

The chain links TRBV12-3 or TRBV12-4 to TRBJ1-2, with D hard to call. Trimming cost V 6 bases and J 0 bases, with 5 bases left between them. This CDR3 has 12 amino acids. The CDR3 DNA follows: TGTGCCAGCAGCCCCCCTAACTATGGCTACACCTTC. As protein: CASSPPNYGYTF.

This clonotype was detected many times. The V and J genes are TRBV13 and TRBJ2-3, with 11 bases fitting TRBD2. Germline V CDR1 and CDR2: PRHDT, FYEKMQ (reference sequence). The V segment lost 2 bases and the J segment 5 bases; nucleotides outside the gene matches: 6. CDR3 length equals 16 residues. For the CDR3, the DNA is TGTGCCAGCAGCTTAAATGGGCTAGCGGGAGGAGATACGCAGTATTTT. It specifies CASSLNGLAGGDTQYF. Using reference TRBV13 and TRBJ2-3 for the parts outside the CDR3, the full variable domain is AAGVIQSPRHLIKEKRETATLKCYPIPRHDTVYWYQQGPGQDPQFLISFYEKMQSDKGSIPDRFSAQQFSDYHSELNMSSLELGDSALYFCASSLNGLAGGDTQYFGPGTRLTVL.